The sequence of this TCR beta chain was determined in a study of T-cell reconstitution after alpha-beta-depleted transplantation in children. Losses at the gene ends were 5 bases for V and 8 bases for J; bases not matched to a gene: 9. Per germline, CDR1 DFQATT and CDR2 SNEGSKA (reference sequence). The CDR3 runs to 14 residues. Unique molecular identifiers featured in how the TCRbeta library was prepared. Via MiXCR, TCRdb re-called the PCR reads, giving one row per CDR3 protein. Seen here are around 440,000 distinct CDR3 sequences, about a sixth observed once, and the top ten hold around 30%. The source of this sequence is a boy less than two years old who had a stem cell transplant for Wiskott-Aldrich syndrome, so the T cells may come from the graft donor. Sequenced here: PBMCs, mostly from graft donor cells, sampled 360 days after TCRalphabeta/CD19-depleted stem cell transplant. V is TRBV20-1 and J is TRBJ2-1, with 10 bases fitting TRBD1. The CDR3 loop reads CSARGGQGMDEQFF. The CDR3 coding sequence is TGCAGTGCTCGAGGGGGACAGGGGATGGATGAGCAGTTCTTC.